These 7 T cell receptor beta chains were all obtained from the same sample, sequenced in a study of CD8+CD57+ T cells in acquired aplastic anemia. TCR beta VDJ combinations and CDR3 sequences were profiled from genomic DNA. From the reads, TCRdb called clonotypes with MiXCR, one entry per CDR3 protein. The profile shows some 210,000 distinct CDR3 sequences, 61% of them singletons. Specimen: sorted CD4+, CD8+, or CD8+CD57+ T cells (not recorded which) from PBMCs. The receptors derive from a human donor in good health.

This clonotype was counted a few times. The gene calls are TRBV7-8 and TRBJ2-7; D perhaps matches TRBD1 (6 bases). V dropped 3 bases and J dropped 6 bases, with 12 bases sitting between them. CDR1 is SGHVS, CDR2 FQNEAQ, per germline. The CDR3 has 13 residues. CDR3 sequence reads: CASSFDRSVEQYF. The CDR3, as DNA: TGTGCCAGCAGCTTCGACAGGTCCGTCGAGCAGTACTTC. Together with reference TRBV7-8 and TRBJ2-7, the CDR3 gives the full variable domain: GAGVSQSPRYKVAKRGQDVALRCDPISGHVSLFWYQQALGQGPEFLTYFQNEAQLDKSGLPSDRFFAERPEGSVSTLKIQRTQQEDSAVYLCASSFDRSVEQYFGPGTRLTVT.

The chain combines TRBV12-5 with TRBJ1-2, with a possible D match to TRBD1 (6 bases). Per the germline V gene, CDR1 is LGHNT and CDR2 is FRNRAP. The CDR3 has 15 residues. The CDR3 protein is CASSLEAGAGYGYTF. In nucleotides, the CDR3 is TGTGCCAGCAGCTTAGAGGCGGGGGCAGGCTATGGCTACACCTTC. The whole variable domain, filled in from reference TRBV12-5 and TRBJ1-2, reads DARVTQTPRHKVTEMGQEVTMRCQPILGHNTVFWYRQTMMQGLELLAYFRNRAPLDDSGMPKDRFSAEMPDATLATLKIQPSEPRDSAVYFCASSLEAGAGYGYTFGSGTRLTVV.

Comments on this clonotype: This may arise from a read error, as a much more abundant clone is one base away. The CDR3 spells CASRTRGQGAYGYTF. CDR3 nucleotides: TGTGCCAGCAGGACCCGTGGACAGGGAGCCTATGGCTACACCTTC. The chain couples TRBV5-4 to TRBJ1-2; 8 bases are shared with TRBD1. Trimming removed 5 bases from V and 4 bases from J; junction bases left unmatched: 10. CDR1 and CDR2 (germline): SGHNT, YYREEE (reference sequence). The CDR3 covers 15 residues.

In this sample, this clonotype turned up a few times. The V and J genes are TRBV24-1 and TRBJ1-2; maybe TRBD1 (6 bases). Germline V gene lookup returns CDR1 KGHDR and CDR2 SFDVKD. This CDR3 spans 13 amino acids. Trimming removed 11 bases from V and 1 base from J, with 13 bases in between. DNA of the CDR3: TGTGCCAGCCAGGGGAGTAGTAACTATGGCTACACCTTC. Its translation: CASQGSSNYGYTF.

V usage is TRBV5-1 and J usage is TRBJ1-1; TRBD1 might be the D (5 bases). V was shortened by 4 bases and J by 5 bases, with 18 bases between the two germline ends. Germline values: CDR1 SGHRS, CDR2 YFSETQ. The CDR3 extends over 15 amino acids. The CDR3: CASSPSAGGRTEAFF. The CDR3 nucleotides read TGCGCCAGCAGCCCGTCTGCGGGGGGGAGGACTGAAGCTTTCTTT.

This clonotype has ten or more counts. The J gene is TRBJ1-5, the V gene TRBV19; D possibly corresponds to TRBD1 (5 bases). There are 18 residues in the CDR3. V was clipped by 0 bases and J by 1 base, with 16 bases between them. CDR1 and CDR2 (germline): LNHDA, SQIVND (reference sequence). CDR3 region: CASSIEDLLGRSNQPQHF. The CDR3 DNA reads as TGTGCCAGTAGTATAGAAGATTTACTGGGACGGAGCAATCAGCCCCAGCATTTT.

This clonotype has ten or more counts. J is TRBJ2-7 and V is TRBV18; TRBD1 aligns across 9 bases. The CDR3 consists of 15 residues. Looked up from germline, CDR1 is KGHSH and CDR2 is LQKENI. V lost 3 bases to trimming and J lost 1 base; unmatched junction nucleotides: 4. The CDR3 sequence is CASSPRQGGSYEQYF. The CDR3 nucleotides are TGTGCCAGCTCACCCCGACAGGGGGGTTCCTACGAGCAGTACTTC.